This T cell receptor (beta chain) was observed in a study of T cells in Graves' hyperthyroidism and ophthalmopathy. Uncontrolled infection, other autoimmune disease, pregnancy and lactation each barred patients from inclusion. Orbital computed tomography, thyroid ultrasound, serum thyroxine and TRAb, and clinical symptoms together informed the diagnoses. Using RNA transcripts as the source, TCR beta CDR3 regions were amplified. Using the HTBI primer set, a first-round RT-PCR was run on the TCR CDR3. Via MiXCR, TCRdb re-called the multiplex PCR reads, giving one row per CDR3 protein. Among approximately 700,000 distinct CDR3 sequences listed, 45% were seen once. This clonotype has a count of ten or more. The antigen remains undetermined. Germline V CDR1 and CDR2: SGHTA, FQGTGA. The CDR3 has 12 amino acids. Between the trimmed V and J ends, which lost 5 bases and 9 bases, there was a span of 13 bases.

The study, taken as a whole, reports: Most expanded thyroid clonotypes above 0.001 recurred in blood.

The chain has TRBV7-3 and TRBJ1-2; the D is unclear. The sequence was obtained from an adult man with Graves' disease, either hyperthyroidism or ophthalmopathy (not recorded which). What was sequenced was peripheral blood or thyroid tissue (not recorded which). The CDR3 is CASSPDLVRYTF. CDR3 sequence (DNA): TGTGCCAGCAGCCCCGACTTGGTCCGCTACACCTTC.